Listed below are T cell receptor beta chains from one sample, sequenced in a study of vaccination and CD4 T cells after COVID-19. TCRdb re-analysed the PCR reads in MiXCR, keeping a single row per CDR3 protein. The table records fewer than 15,000 distinct CDR3 sequences, around half of them present only once. No antigen has been assigned to these receptors. Sequencing used CD4+ T cells from blood, cultured in vitro. These receptors all come from a human donor who had recovered from COVID-19. CDR3s include the opening cysteine and the closing phenylalanine or tryptophan. The order of the fields is V gene, clone size, J gene, D gene, CDR3 DNA, CDR3 protein. A D gene is named only where the DNA matches it firmly. Size values are once, few and many counts, or a class for expanded clones, and some rows have none.

v_gene: TRBV19; abundance: -; j_gene: TRBJ1-5; d_gene: -; CDR3nt: TGTGCCAGTACCCGGGGGGGGGACCAGCCCCAGCATTTT; CDR3aa: CASTRGGDQPQHF
v_gene: TRBV19; abundance: -; j_gene: TRBJ2-5; d_gene: -; CDR3nt: TGTGCCAGTAGTATGGCGATAGGGGAGACCCAGTACTTC; CDR3aa: CASSMAIGETQYF
v_gene: TRBV20-1; abundance: -; j_gene: TRBJ2-3; d_gene: -; CDR3nt: TGCAGTGCTAGAGTAACAGCCACTAGCACAGATACGCAGTATTTT; CDR3aa: CSARVTATSTDTQYF
v_gene: TRBV2; abundance: -; j_gene: TRBJ2-3; d_gene: -; CDR3nt: TGTGCCAGCAGAGGTAGGGCAGCAGATACGCAGTATTTT; CDR3aa: CASRGRAADTQYF
v_gene: TRBV18; abundance: -; j_gene: TRBJ1-2; d_gene: -; CDR3nt: TGTGCCAGCTCACAACGGACGGAGAACTATGGCTACACCTTC; CDR3aa: CASSQRTENYGYTF
v_gene: TRBV6-1; abundance: -; j_gene: TRBJ2-5; d_gene: TRBD1; CDR3nt: TGTGCCAGCACCGCGACAGGGACGGAGACCCAGTACTTC; CDR3aa: CASTATGTETQYF
v_gene: TRBV27; abundance: few; j_gene: TRBJ1-2; d_gene: -; CDR3nt: TGTGCCAGCAGTCGCCAGGTAAACTATGGCTACACCTTC; CDR3aa: CASSRQVNYGYTF
v_gene: TRBV11-2; abundance: -; j_gene: TRBJ2-7; d_gene: -; CDR3nt: TGTGCCAGCAGCTCACCCCGACTACCACTGGGGCAGTACTTC; CDR3aa: CASSSPRLPLGQYF
v_gene: TRBV6-1; abundance: -; j_gene: TRBJ1-1; d_gene: -; CDR3nt: TGTGCCAGCAGTGGAAACAGGGATATGACTGAAGCTTTCTTT; CDR3aa: CASSGNRDMTEAFF
v_gene: TRBV6-1; abundance: -; j_gene: TRBJ1-2; d_gene: TRBD1; CDR3nt: TGTGCCAGCAGTCCAACAGGGGGCGGGACCTTC; CDR3aa: CASSPTGGGTF
v_gene: TRBV28; abundance: few; j_gene: TRBJ2-2; d_gene: TRBD2; CDR3nt: TGTGCCAGCAGCCCGGGACTAGCGGGAGGATCCGGGGAGCTGTTTTTT; CDR3aa: CASSPGLAGGSGELFF
v_gene: TRBV2; abundance: -; j_gene: TRBJ2-7; d_gene: TRBD2; CDR3nt: TGTGCCAGCAGTGAGGGTGGTATTACTAGCGGGGGGATCGACGAGCAGTACTTC; CDR3aa: CASSEGGITSGGIDEQYF
v_gene: TRBV7-9; abundance: few; j_gene: TRBJ1-5; d_gene: -; CDR3nt: TGTGCCAGCAGCGGCCCCCAGGGGATGTGGAGCAATCAGCCCCAGCATTTT; CDR3aa: CASSGPQGMWSNQPQHF
v_gene: TRBV20-1; abundance: few; j_gene: TRBJ1-6; d_gene: TRBD1; CDR3nt: TGCAGTGCCCCTACCCCGGGACAGGACAGTTCACCCCTCCACTTT; CDR3aa: CSAPTPGQDSSPLHF
v_gene: TRBV19; abundance: few; j_gene: TRBJ1-1; d_gene: -; CDR3nt: TGTGCCAGTAGTATGAAGGGTGACACTGAAGCTTTCTTT; CDR3aa: CASSMKGDTEAFF
v_gene: TRBV27; abundance: -; j_gene: TRBJ2-6; d_gene: TRBD1; CDR3nt: TGTGCCAGCAAAAAACAGGGGACTGGGGCCAACGTCCTGACTTTC; CDR3aa: CASKKQGTGANVLTF
v_gene: TRBV5-1; abundance: -; j_gene: TRBJ1-3; d_gene: -; CDR3nt: TGCGCCAGCAGCTTGGGGGGATCGGAGGGAAACACCATATATTTT; CDR3aa: CASSLGGSEGNTIYF
v_gene: TRBV10-3; abundance: few; j_gene: TRBJ1-6; d_gene: -; CDR3nt: TGTGCCATCAACGACCCTAGAGATTCACCCCTCCACTTT; CDR3aa: CAINDPRDSPLHF
v_gene: TRBV9; abundance: -; j_gene: TRBJ1-2; d_gene: -; CDR3nt: TGTGCCAGCAGCGGGTTTGCAGACTATGGCTACACCTTC; CDR3aa: CASSGFADYGYTF
v_gene: TRBV27; abundance: medium-sized; j_gene: TRBJ1-2; d_gene: -; CDR3nt: TGTGCCAGCAGGGAGGGGCAGGGGCCCTGGGGTGGCTACACCTTC; CDR3aa: CASREGQGPWGGYTF
v_gene: TRBV7-2; abundance: -; j_gene: TRBJ2-5; d_gene: -; CDR3nt: TGTGCCAGCAGCCGTGGATTCGGGGAGACCCAGTACTTC; CDR3aa: CASSRGFGETQYF
v_gene: TRBV7-9; abundance: -; j_gene: TRBJ1-3; d_gene: -; CDR3nt: TGTGCCAGCAGCTTAGATACAGGGTACTTCGGAAACACCATATATTTT; CDR3aa: CASSLDTGYFGNTIYF
v_gene: TRBV7-9; abundance: -; j_gene: TRBJ2-5; d_gene: TRBD2; CDR3nt: TGTGCCAGCAGCTTAGGGACCAGCGGGGGCCACGAGACCCAGTACTTC; CDR3aa: CASSLGTSGGHETQYF
v_gene: TRBV27; abundance: -; j_gene: TRBJ1-1; d_gene: -; CDR3nt: TGTGCCAGCAGTTTCGGGGGAGGGGACACTGAAGCTTTCTTT; CDR3aa: CASSFGGGDTEAFF
v_gene: TRBV7-2; abundance: -; j_gene: TRBJ1-2; d_gene: TRBD1; CDR3nt: TGTGCCAGCAGCTCTACAGGGGGCGGAGGTGGCTACACCTTC; CDR3aa: CASSSTGGGGGYTF
v_gene: TRBV4-1; abundance: -; j_gene: TRBJ2-5; d_gene: TRBD2; CDR3nt: TGCGCCAGCAGCCTAGCGGGACACGTTTTAGAGACCCAGTACTTC; CDR3aa: CASSLAGHVLETQYF
v_gene: TRBV6-1; abundance: few; j_gene: TRBJ2-1; d_gene: TRBD2; CDR3nt: TGTGCCAGCAGAACTACCACCGGACTAGCGGGAGGGCCAAGTGAGCAGTTCTTC; CDR3aa: CASRTTTGLAGGPSEQFF
v_gene: TRBV7-3; abundance: -; j_gene: TRBJ2-7; d_gene: -; CDR3nt: TGTGCCAGCAGCTTACGACCCCAAACCTACGAGCAGTACTTC; CDR3aa: CASSLRPQTYEQYF
v_gene: TRBV9; abundance: -; j_gene: TRBJ1-1; d_gene: TRBD1; CDR3nt: TGTGCCAGCAGCCCCCAAGACAGGGTCACTGAAGCTTTCTTT; CDR3aa: CASSPQDRVTEAFF
v_gene: TRBV6-1; abundance: -; j_gene: TRBJ2-5; d_gene: -; CDR3nt: TGTGCCAGCAGCCCCCCGGGACGACAAGAGACCCAGTACTTC; CDR3aa: CASSPPGRQETQYF
v_gene: TRBV27; abundance: -; j_gene: TRBJ2-1; d_gene: TRBD2; CDR3nt: TGTGCCAGCAGTTTACGGCGGGGGGGGAATGAGCAGTTCTTC; CDR3aa: CASSLRRGGNEQFF
v_gene: TRBV27; abundance: -; j_gene: TRBJ1-1; d_gene: TRBD1; CDR3nt: TGTGCCAGAAGACAGGGGGCAGGTACTGAAGCTTTCTTT; CDR3aa: CARRQGAGTEAFF
v_gene: TRBV20-1; abundance: -; j_gene: TRBJ2-1; d_gene: TRBD1; CDR3nt: TGCAGTGCTAGATTGGACAGGGTCCGAAGTCTCAATGAGCAGTTCTTC; CDR3aa: CSARLDRVRSLNEQFF
v_gene: TRBV12-3/TRBV12-4; abundance: -; j_gene: TRBJ1-2; d_gene: TRBD1; CDR3nt: TGTGCCAGCAGTTTCTTACAGGGGTTGGATGGCTACACCTTC; CDR3aa: CASSFLQGLDGYTF
v_gene: TRBV10-2; abundance: -; j_gene: TRBJ1-1; d_gene: -; CDR3nt: TGCGCCAGCAATGCACTAATGAACACTGAAGCTTTCTTT; CDR3aa: CASNALMNTEAFF
v_gene: TRBV7-2; abundance: -; j_gene: TRBJ1-1; d_gene: TRBD1; CDR3nt: TGTGCCAGCAGCTTGGGGACAGCTAACACTGAAGCTTTCTTT; CDR3aa: CASSLGTANTEAFF
v_gene: TRBV15; abundance: once; j_gene: TRBJ2-7; d_gene: TRBD1; CDR3nt: TGTGCCACCAGCAGGCGGTACGCCGGGACAGGGAACGAGCAGTACTTC; CDR3aa: CATSRRYAGTGNEQYF
v_gene: TRBV6-1; abundance: once; j_gene: TRBJ2-7; d_gene: TRBD1; CDR3nt: TGTGCCAGCAGTGTCTGGGACAGGGAGGGCGAGCAGTACTTC; CDR3aa: CASSVWDREGEQYF